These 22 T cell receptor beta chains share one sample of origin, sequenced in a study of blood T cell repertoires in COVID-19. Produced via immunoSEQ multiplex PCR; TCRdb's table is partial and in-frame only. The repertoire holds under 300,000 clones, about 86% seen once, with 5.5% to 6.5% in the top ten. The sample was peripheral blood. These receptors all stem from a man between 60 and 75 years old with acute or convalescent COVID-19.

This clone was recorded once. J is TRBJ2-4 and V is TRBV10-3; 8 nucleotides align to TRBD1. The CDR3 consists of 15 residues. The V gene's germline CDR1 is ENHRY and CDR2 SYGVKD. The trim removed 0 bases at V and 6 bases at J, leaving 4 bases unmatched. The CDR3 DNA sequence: TGTGCCATCAGTGAGTCGGGACAGGACATAAACATTCAGTACTTC. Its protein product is CAISESGQDINIQYF.

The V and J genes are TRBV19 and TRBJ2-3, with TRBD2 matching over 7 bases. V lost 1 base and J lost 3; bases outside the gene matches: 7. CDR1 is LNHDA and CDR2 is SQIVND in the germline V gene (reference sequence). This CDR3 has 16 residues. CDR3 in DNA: TGTGCCAGTAGTATAGGTGGCGGGAGCGGTACAGATACGCAGTATTTT. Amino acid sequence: CASSIGGGSGTDTQYF.

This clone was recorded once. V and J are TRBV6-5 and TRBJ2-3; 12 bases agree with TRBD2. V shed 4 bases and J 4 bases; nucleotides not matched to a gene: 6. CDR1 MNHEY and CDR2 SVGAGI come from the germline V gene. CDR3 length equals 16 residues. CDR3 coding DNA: TGTGCCAGCAGTTTACAACTAGCGGGAGGATCAGATACGCAGTATTTT. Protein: CASSLQLAGGSDTQYF.

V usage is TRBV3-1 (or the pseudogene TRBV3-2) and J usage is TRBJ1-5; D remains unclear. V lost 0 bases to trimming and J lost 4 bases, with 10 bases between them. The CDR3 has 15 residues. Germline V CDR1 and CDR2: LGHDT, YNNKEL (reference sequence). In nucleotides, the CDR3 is TGTGCCAGCAGCCAAGAAATAGGAGCGAATCAGCCCCAGCATTTT. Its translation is CASSQEIGANQPQHF.

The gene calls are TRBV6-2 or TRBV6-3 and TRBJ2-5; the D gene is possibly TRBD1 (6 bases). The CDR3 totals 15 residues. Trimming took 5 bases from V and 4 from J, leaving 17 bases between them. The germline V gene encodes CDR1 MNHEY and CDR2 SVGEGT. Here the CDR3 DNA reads TGTGCCAGCAGTCCCCAATGGGGGCTGGGAGAGACCCAGTACTTC. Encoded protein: CASSPQWGLGETQYF.

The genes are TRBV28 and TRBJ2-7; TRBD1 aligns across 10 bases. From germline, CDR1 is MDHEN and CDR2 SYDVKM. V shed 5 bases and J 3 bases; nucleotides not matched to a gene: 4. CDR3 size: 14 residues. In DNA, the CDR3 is TGTGCCAGCAGTCCCAGGGACAGGGGCTACGAGCAGTACTTC. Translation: CASSPRDRGYEQYF.

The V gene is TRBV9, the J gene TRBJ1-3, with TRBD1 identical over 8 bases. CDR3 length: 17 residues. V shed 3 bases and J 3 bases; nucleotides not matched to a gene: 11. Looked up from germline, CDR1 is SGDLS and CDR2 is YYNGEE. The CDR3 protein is CASSGLAGGAGGNTIYF. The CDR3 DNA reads TGTGCCAGCAGCGGCTTAGCAGGGGGCGCGGGTGGAAACACCATATATTTT.

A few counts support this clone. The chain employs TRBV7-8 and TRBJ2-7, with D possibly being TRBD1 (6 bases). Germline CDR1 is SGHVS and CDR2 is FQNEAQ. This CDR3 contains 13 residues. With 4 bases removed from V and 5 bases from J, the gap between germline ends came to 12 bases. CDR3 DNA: TGTGCCAGCAGCTCCACAGGGTTCCACGAGCAGTACTTC. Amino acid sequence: CASSSTGFHEQYF.

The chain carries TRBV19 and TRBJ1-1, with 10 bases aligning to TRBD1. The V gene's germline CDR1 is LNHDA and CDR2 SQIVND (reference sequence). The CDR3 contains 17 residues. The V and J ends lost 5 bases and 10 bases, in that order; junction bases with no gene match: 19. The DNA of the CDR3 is TGTGCCAGTAGTTTCTTGGACAGGGGGACACGTAGGCGTGGAGCTTTCTTT. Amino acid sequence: CASSFLDRGTRRRGAFF.

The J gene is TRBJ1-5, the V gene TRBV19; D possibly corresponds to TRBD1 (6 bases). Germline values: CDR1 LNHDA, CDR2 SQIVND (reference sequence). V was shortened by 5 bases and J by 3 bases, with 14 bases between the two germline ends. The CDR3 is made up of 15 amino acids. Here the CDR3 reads CASSSQQGVNQPQHF. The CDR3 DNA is TGTGCCAGTAGTTCCCAACAGGGCGTCAATCAGCCCCAGCATTTT. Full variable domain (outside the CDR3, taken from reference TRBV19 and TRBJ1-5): DGGITQSPKYLFRKEGQNVTLSCEQNLNHDAMYWYRQDPGQGLRLIYYSQIVNDFQKGDIAEGYSVSREKKESFPLTVTSAQKNPTAFYLCASSSQQGVNQPQHFGDGTRLSIL.

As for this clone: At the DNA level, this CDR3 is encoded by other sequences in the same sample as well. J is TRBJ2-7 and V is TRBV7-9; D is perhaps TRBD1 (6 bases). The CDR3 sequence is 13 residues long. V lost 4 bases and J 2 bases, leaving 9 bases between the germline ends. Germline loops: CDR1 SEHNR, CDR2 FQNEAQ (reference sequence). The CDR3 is CASSSGQPYEQYF. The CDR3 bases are TGTGCCAGCAGCTCCGGACAGCCCTACGAGCAGTACTTC.

The DNA for the CDR3 is TGTGCCAGCAGCCAAGATCAAAACAGTTACTACGAGCAGTACTTC. The encoded protein is CASSQDQNSYYEQYF. The chain uses TRBV3-1 (or the pseudogene TRBV3-2) and TRBJ2-7; D is unclear. CDR3 length equals 15 residues. Germline V gene lookup returns CDR1 LGHDT and CDR2 YNNKEL (reference sequence). V was pared by 0 bases and J by 3 bases, with 12 bases between.

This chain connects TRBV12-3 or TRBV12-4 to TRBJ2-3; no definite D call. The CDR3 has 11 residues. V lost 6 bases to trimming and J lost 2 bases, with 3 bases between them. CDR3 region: CASSVTDTQYF. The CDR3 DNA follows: TGTGCCAGCAGCGTCACAGATACGCAGTATTTT.

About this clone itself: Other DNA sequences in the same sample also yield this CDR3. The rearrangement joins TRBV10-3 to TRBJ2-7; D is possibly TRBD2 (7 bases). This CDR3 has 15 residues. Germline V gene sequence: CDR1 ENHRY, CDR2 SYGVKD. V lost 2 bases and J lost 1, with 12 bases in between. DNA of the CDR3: TGTGCCATCAGTGAGCCAGGGGAGGGGTCCTACGAGCAGTACTTC. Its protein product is CAISEPGEGSYEQYF.

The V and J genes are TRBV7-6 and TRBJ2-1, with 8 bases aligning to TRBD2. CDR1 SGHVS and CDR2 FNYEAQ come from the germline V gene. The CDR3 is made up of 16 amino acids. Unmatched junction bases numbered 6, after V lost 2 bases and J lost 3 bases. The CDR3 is CASSLPASGRYNEQFF. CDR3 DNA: TGTGCCAGCAGCTTACCCGCTAGCGGGCGCTACAATGAGCAGTTCTTC.

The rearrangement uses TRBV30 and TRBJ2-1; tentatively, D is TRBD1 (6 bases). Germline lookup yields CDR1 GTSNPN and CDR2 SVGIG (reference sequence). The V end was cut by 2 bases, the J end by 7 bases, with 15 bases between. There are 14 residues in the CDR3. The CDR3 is CAWSTGWIRNEQFF. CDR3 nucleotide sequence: TGTGCCTGGAGTACAGGGTGGATTAGGAATGAGCAGTTCTTC.

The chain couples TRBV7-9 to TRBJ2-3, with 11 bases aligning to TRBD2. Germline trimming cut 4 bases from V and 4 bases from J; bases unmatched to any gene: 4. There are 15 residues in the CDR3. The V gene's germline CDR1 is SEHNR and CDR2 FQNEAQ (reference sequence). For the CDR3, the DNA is TGTGCCAGCAGCTCTAGCGGGAGGCTGGCAGATACGCAGTATTTT. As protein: CASSSSGRLADTQYF.

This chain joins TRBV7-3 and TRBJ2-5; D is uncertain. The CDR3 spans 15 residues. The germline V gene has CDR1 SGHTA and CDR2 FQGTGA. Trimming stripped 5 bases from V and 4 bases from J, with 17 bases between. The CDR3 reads CASSEGRGDTETQYF. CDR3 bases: TGTGCCAGCAGCGAAGGCCGAGGCGATACAGAGACCCAGTACTTC.

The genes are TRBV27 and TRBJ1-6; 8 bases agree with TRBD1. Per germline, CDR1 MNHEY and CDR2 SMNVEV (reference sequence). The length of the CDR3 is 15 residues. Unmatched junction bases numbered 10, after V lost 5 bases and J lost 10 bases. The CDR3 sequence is CASSPPGQGRSPLHF. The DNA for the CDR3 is TGTGCCAGCAGTCCCCCCGGACAGGGTAGATCACCCCTCCACTTT.

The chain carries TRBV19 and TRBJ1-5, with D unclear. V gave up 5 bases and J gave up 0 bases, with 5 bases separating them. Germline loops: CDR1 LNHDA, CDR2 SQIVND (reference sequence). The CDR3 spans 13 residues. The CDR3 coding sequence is TGTGCCAGTAGTTTCGGTAGCAATCAGCCCCAGCATTTT. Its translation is CASSFGSNQPQHF.

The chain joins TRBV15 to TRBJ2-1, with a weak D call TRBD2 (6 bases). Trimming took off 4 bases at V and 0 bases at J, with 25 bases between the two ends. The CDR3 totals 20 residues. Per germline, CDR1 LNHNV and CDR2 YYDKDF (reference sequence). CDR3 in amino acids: CATSTLLPPPGTHSYNEQFF. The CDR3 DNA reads TGTGCCACCAGCACCCTTCTTCCCCCACCCGGGACTCACTCCTACAATGAGCAGTTCTTC. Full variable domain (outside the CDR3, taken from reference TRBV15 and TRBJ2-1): DAMVIQNPRYQVTQFGKPVTLSCSQTLNHNVMYWYQQKSSQAPKLLFHYYDKDFNNEADTPDNFQSRRPNTSFCFLDIRSPGLGDTAMYLCATSTLLPPPGTHSYNEQFFGPGTRLTVL.

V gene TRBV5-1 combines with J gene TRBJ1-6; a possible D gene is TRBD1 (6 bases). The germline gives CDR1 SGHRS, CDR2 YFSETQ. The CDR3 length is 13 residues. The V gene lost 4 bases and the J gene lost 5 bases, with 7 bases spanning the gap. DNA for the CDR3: TGCGCCAGCAGCAGGGACAATAATTCACCCCTCCACTTT. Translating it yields CASSRDNNSPLHF.